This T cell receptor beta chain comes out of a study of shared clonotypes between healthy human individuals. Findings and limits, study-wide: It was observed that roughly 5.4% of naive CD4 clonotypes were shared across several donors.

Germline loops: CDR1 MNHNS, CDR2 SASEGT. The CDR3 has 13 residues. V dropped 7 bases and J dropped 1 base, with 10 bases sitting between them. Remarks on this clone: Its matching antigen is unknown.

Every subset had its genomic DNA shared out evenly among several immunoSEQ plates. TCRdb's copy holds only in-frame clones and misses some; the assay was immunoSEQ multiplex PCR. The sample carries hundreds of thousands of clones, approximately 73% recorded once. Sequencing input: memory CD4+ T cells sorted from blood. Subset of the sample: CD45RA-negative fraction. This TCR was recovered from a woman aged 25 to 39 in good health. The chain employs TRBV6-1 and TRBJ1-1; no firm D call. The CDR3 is CASTSSGNTEAFF. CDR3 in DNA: TGTGCCAGCACCTCGTCTGGGAACACTGAAGCTTTCTTT.